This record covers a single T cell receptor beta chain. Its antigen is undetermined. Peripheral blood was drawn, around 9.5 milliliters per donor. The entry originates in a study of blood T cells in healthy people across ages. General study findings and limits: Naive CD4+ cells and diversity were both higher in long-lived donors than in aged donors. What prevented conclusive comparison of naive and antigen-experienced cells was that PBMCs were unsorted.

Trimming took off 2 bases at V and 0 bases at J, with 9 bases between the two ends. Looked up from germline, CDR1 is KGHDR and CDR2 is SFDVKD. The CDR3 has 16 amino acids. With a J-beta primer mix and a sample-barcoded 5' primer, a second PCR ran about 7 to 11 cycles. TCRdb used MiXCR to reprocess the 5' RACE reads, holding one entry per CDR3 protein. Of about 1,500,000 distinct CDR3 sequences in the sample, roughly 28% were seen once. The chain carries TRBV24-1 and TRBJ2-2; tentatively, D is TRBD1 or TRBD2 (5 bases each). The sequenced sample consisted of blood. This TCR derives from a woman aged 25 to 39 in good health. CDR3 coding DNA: TGTGCCACCAGTGATTGGGGGACGACGAACACCGGGGAGCTGTTTTTT. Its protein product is CATSDWGTTNTGELFF.